What follows is one T cell receptor (beta chain) and its context. Splitting the CD4+ cells yielded a CD45RA+ naive subset and a CD45RA-negative memory subset. Only in-frame clones appear in the TCRdb table, and some are missing; sequencing was by immunoSEQ multiplex PCR. Of over a million clones listed, roughly 96% are singletons. These data belong to a study of shared clonotypes between healthy human individuals. The clonotype was recovered from a man aged 25 to 40 in good health. The specimen sequenced was naive CD4+ T cells sorted from blood. Subset denoted: CD45RA+ positively selected.

The CDR3 nucleotides read TGCGCCAGCAGGATGGAGACCCGGCAGGATACGCAGTATTTT. It specifies CASRMETRQDTQYF. The chain carries TRBV5-1 and TRBJ2-3; no clear D gene. V lost 5 bases to trimming and J lost 6 bases, with 16 bases between them. The CDR3 runs 14 residues. Germline lookup yields CDR1 SGHRS and CDR2 YFSETQ. The whole variable domain, remainder taken from reference TRBV5-1 and TRBJ2-3, is KAGVTQTPRYLIKTRGQQVTLSCSPISGHRSVSWYQQTPGQGLQFLFEYFSETQRNKGNFPGRFSGRQFSNSRSEMNVSTLELGDSALYLCASRMETRQDTQYFGPGTRLTVL.